This TCR beta chain originates from a study of T cell responses to AZD1222 COVID-19 vaccine. Findings and caveats of the study: Among vaccine-associated CD4 TCRs, coverage spanned spike, with dominance at 160-218 and 743-854. The repertoires were collected only after the peak T cell response. Donors were chiefly white British, with a greater number of females, and clonal diversity was perhaps underestimated. Nearly half of unique spike-specific TCRs reportedly avoided B.1.351 and B.1.1.7 mutated regions.

The protocol was immunoSEQ multiplex PCR, while the TCRdb copy is restricted to in-frame clones and leaves out a portion. The sample holds more than 150,000 clones, around 89% seen once. With regard to this clone: Its antigen is as yet unknown.

The sample consisted of peripheral blood, taken on day 0 of AZD1222 vaccination. This sequence was found in an adult in good health.

CDR3 sequence (DNA): TGTGCCAGCAGCCAAGTTATGGAGTCCTATGGCTACACCTTC. This encodes CASSQVMESYGYTF. The genes are TRBV3-1 (or the pseudogene TRBV3-2) and TRBJ1-2; D not resolved. Trimming took off 1 base at V and 4 bases at J, with 10 bases between the two ends. CDR1 is LGHDT, CDR2 YNNKEL, per germline (reference sequence). CDR3 size: 14 residues.